This T cell receptor beta chain was retrieved from a study of blood T cell repertoires in COVID-19. On the study more broadly: The analysed material was cDNA or gDNA that came from T cells, B-cell-depleted T cells, or PBMCs.

The CDR3 consists of 15 residues. Germline V CDR1 and CDR2: SGHRS, YFSETQ. V shed 4 bases and J shed 2 bases, with 13 bases lying between them. Patients from Seattle were sampled longitudinally, starting during active infection. For this clone: The same CDR3 can be traced to other DNA sequences in this sample.

TCRdb's table, derived via immunoSEQ multiplex PCR, lists solely in-frame clones and lacks some. The sample lists about 160,000 clones; roughly 90% were seen once. The sample comprised peripheral blood. V usage is TRBV5-1 and J usage is TRBJ1-3; no definite D call. This clonotype was obtained from a man aged 30-40 years with COVID-19, enrolled during active disease. The CDR3 DNA follows: TGCGCCAGCAGCCCCTGGACGGGGACTGGAAACACCATATATTTT. Its protein product is CASSPWTGTGNTIYF.